The 21 T cell receptor beta chains listed next were all sequenced from one sample in a study of CD8+CD57+ T cells in acquired aplastic anemia. CD8+CD57+ cell expansion, shown by flow cytometry, had occurred in the patients selected for sequencing. The template for TCR beta VDJ and CDR3 sequence profiling was genomic DNA. Using its own MiXCR run on the reads, TCRdb lists one record per CDR3 protein. Of 200,000 to 300,000 distinct CDR3 sequences in the sample, approximately 80% were seen once. Source material: sorted CD4+, CD8+, or CD8+CD57+ T cells (not recorded which) from PBMCs. These receptors all stem from a human donor with aplastic anemia.

V usage is TRBV9 and J usage is TRBJ1-1; D is possibly TRBD1 (5 bases). CDR3 length: 15 residues. Germline CDR1 and CDR2: SGDLS and YYNGEE. With 4 bases removed from V and 11 bases from J, the gap between germline ends came to 24 bases. CDR3 nucleotides: TGTGCCAGCAGCTTAGATCCGACAGCGCAGAATTTTGCTTTCTTT. This gives the protein CASSLDPTAQNFAFF.

V usage is TRBV2 and J usage is TRBJ2-1, with D hard to call. Between the trimmed V and J ends, which lost 5 bases and 3 bases, there was a span of 8 bases. Germline V CDR1 and CDR2: SNHLY, FYNNEI. The CDR3 loop spans 13 amino acids. DNA of the CDR3: TGTGCCAGCAGTTCCAACAACTACAATGAGCAGTTCTTC. Its translation is CASSSNNYNEQFF.

In nucleotides, the CDR3 is TGTGCCAGCAGCTCGGACCTGGACCCCACTAACTATGGCTACACCTTC. Its translation: CASSSDLDPTNYGYTF. This chain uses TRBV11-1 with TRBJ1-2, with D hard to call. CDR3 length equals 16 residues. The V end lost 4 bases, the J end lost 0 bases, and 15 bases lay between the germline ends. The V gene's germline CDR1 is SGHAT and CDR2 FQDESV (reference sequence).

V usage is TRBV7-9 and J usage is TRBJ2-7; 7 bases map to TRBD1. This CDR3 contains 18 residues. The germline V gene encodes CDR1 SEHNR and CDR2 FQNEAQ (reference sequence). J lost 1 base, V lost 3 bases, and 15 bases had no gene match. CDR3 loop: CASSFQPDGTADSYEQYV. The CDR3 region has the DNA TGTGCCAGCAGCTTTCAACCAGACGGGACAGCCGATTCCTACGAGCAGTACGTC.

The rearrangement joins TRBV11-1 to TRBJ2-1; the D is unclear. This CDR3 region has 12 residues. Trimming took off 3 bases at V and 7 bases at J, with 7 bases between the two ends. Germline-derived CDR1 and CDR2 are SGHAT and FQDESV (reference sequence). CDR3 loop: CASSLVANEQFF. DNA of the CDR3: TGTGCCAGCAGCTTGGTGGCGAATGAGCAGTTCTTC.

The count of this clonotype is one. Because the CDR3's place on the DNA is in doubt, the DNA is left out and the CDR3 is given as listed by TCRdb. This rearrangement joins TRBV7-9 to TRBJ2-3. The germline V gene has CDR1 SEHNR and CDR2 FQNEAQ (reference sequence). The CDR3 sequence runs 14 residues, both termini included. The CDR3 spells CASSSSDTQYFQHF.

The sample holds one count of this clonotype. Given the absence of the conserved phenylalanine or tryptophan at the CDR3 end, a read error is likely. The DNA is left out, because the CDR3 cannot be placed on it with certainty; the CDR3 is given as TCRdb lists it. The genes are TRBV15 and TRBJ1-2; TRBD1, the table's D call, was not compared with the DNA. CDR1 LNHNV and CDR2 YYDKDF come from the germline V gene (reference sequence). The CDR3 has 16 residues if both end residues are counted. The CDR3 reads CASSSRDRGLDYDYTL.

The rearrangement joins TRBV7-8 to TRBJ1-3, with D possibly being TRBD1 (5 bases). Germline V gene sequence: CDR1 SGHVS, CDR2 FQNEAQ. Trimming shortened V by 8 bases and J by 8 bases, and 22 bases separated the two germline ends. The CDR3 spans 15 residues. The chain's CDR3 is CASGAGGADTHTIYF. The CDR3, as DNA: TGTGCCAGCGGGGCCGGGGGAGCAGATACGCACACCATATATTTT.

This clonotype was seen only once. It is likely a read error, because the conserved phenylalanine at the end of the CDR3 is missing. Because the CDR3's place on the DNA is in doubt, the DNA is left out and the CDR3 is given as listed by TCRdb. The chain carries TRBV7-8 and TRBJ2-3. From germline, CDR1 is SGHVS and CDR2 FQNEAQ. The CDR3 is 13 residues long, counting both termini. CDR3 amino acids: CASRYRQRDEYNE.

The J gene is TRBJ2-1, the V gene TRBV9; D gene ambiguous. V shed 4 bases and J shed 8 bases, with 22 bases lying between them. The CDR3 is 16 residues long. In germline, CDR1 is SGDLS, CDR2 YYNGEE. CDR3 amino acids: CASSFTNAMSSYEQFF. In DNA form, the CDR3 reads TGTGCCAGCAGCTTTACTAACGCAATGAGCAGTTATGAGCAGTTCTTC.

V and J are TRBV5-6 and TRBJ2-6; 7 bases match TRBD1. Germline CDR1 reads SGHDT; CDR2 reads YYEEEE. V shed 0 bases, J shed 0 bases, and the junction held 6 bases outside the gene matches. The CDR3 sequence is 18 residues long. The CDR3 sequence: CASSLDRGSGSGANVLTF. The DNA of the CDR3 is TGTGCCAGCAGCTTGGACAGGGGAAGCGGCTCTGGGGCCAACGTCCTGACTTTC.

V is TRBV11-3 and J is TRBJ2-5; D remains ambiguous. The CDR3 runs 14 residues. Looked up from germline, CDR1 is SGHNT and CDR2 is YENEEA. The V gene lost 5 bases and the J gene lost 3 bases, with 13 bases spanning the gap. CDR3 sequence (DNA): TGTGCCAGCAGCAGAGGCATCACAGAAGAGACCCAGTACTTC. Its protein is CASSRGITEETQYF.

This clonotype came up once. With a much larger clone just one base away, this may be a read error. The chain joins TRBV7-9 to TRBJ2-7; 9 positions agree with TRBD2. The ends lost 3 bases at V and 11 bases at J; junction bases unmatched: 14. This CDR3 has 15 residues. Germline V gene sequence: CDR1 SEHNR, CDR2 FQNEAQ (reference sequence). CDR3 sequence: CASSFERSGGSDEYV. In nucleotides, the CDR3 is TGTGCCAGCAGCTTTGAAAGAAGCGGGGGGAGCGATGAGTACGTC.

This clonotype is termed medium-sized (0.01 to 0.1%). This sequence joins TRBV5-5 and TRBJ2-7, with 7 bases identical to TRBD1. CDR1 is SGHKS, CDR2 YYEKEE, per germline (reference sequence). This CDR3 comprises 15 residues. The V gene end was trimmed by 2 bases and the J gene end by 3 bases; junction bases not matched to a gene: 8. Written as DNA, the CDR3 is TGTGCCAGCAGCTTCGGGACAGAGAACTACTACGAGCAGTACGTC. Its protein is CASSFGTENYYEQYV.

This clonotype was found a few times. The junction does not match germline at one end; this may be a read error. The chain couples TRBV18 to TRBJ1-1; D uncertain. This CDR3 contains 12 residues. Germline V lookup: CDR1 KGHSH, CDR2 LQKENI. CDR3 amino acids: CASSPSNAEAFF. CDR3 in DNA: TGTGCCAGCTCACCATCGAACGCTGAAGCTTTCTTT.

Remarks on this clonotype: One end of the junction is discordant with germline, which a read error may explain. The rearrangement joins TRBV15 to TRBJ1-3; D perhaps matches TRBD1 (5 bases). Germline CDR1 is LNHNV and CDR2 is YYDKDF (reference sequence). CDR3 length: 17 residues. The CDR3 DNA is TGTGCCAGCAGCTTACCACCGGGACGAGCCTCTGGAAACACCATATATTTT. Its protein is CASSLPPGRASGNTIYF.

This chain uses TRBV7-2 with TRBJ2-1; no definite D call. Trimming removed 5 bases at V and 12 bases at J, with 14 bases between. The CDR3 totals 12 residues. CDR1 and CDR2 (germline): SGHTA, FQGNSA. DNA for the CDR3: TGTGCCAGCAGCGAGGACGGTAATCCGCAGTTCTTC. The encoded protein is CASSEDGNPQFF.

The chain uses TRBV2 and TRBJ2-3, with 9 positions matching TRBD1. Looked up from germline, CDR1 is SNHLY and CDR2 is FYNNEI. The CDR3 loop spans 15 amino acids. After removal of 6 bases from V and 13 bases from J, the junction contained 17 bases not matched to a gene. The CDR3 spells CASSVGGQGTDKEYF. The CDR3 DNA reads TGTGCCAGCAGCGTGGGGGGACAGGGCACAGATAAGGAGTATTTT.

A note on this clonotype: This CDR3 is missing its conserved last phenylalanine or tryptophan, likely due to a read error. V and J are TRBV7-2 and TRBJ2-3; 8 nucleotides agree with TRBD2. The CDR3 runs to 13 residues. With 3 bases clipped from V and 11 bases from J, the junction kept 7 bases outside the gene matches. Germline V gene lookup returns CDR1 SGHTA and CDR2 FQGNSA. CDR3 protein: CASSFGRSGGQYE. DNA for the CDR3: TGTGCCAGCAGCTTTGGAAGAAGCGGGGGGCAGTATGAG.

Details on this clonotype: One end of the junction varies from germline; a read error may be responsible. The chain combines TRBV7-8 with TRBJ1-1; D uncertain. The CDR3 loop spans 15 amino acids. The germline CDR1 and CDR2 sequences are SGHVS and FQNEAQ. CDR3 nucleotides: TGTGCCAGCAGCTTAGCGCGGAGAGCCAACACTGAAGATTTCTTT. It is translated as CASSLARRANTEDFF.

A note on this clonotype: The junction shows a germline mismatch at one end, possibly a read error. J is TRBJ2-3 and V is TRBV7-8; D may be TRBD2 (6 bases). The CDR3 contains 13 residues. The germline V gene encodes CDR1 SGHVS and CDR2 FQNEAQ. The CDR3 loop reads CASSLAGGADQQF. CDR3 nucleotides: TGTGCCAGCAGCTTAGCGGGAGGAGCCGATCAGCAGTTT. The full variable domain, with the rest looked up from reference TRBV7-8 and TRBJ2-3, is GAGVSQSPRYKVAKRGQDVALRCDPISGHVSLFWYQQALGQGPEFLTYFQNEAQLDKSGLPSDRFFAERPEGSVSTLKIQRTQQEDSAVYLCASSLAGGADQQFGPGTRLTVL.